Given below is one T cell receptor (beta chain) in context. What antigen it recognizes has not been identified. No much larger clone exists at a distance of one base, and base qualities are not known. This sample was included in a study of T cell responses to AZD1222 COVID-19 vaccine (dated by TCRdb to the early 2020s). Regarding the study in general: AZD1222 recipients given second doses at about 4 weeks or at about 12 weeks were pooled, since spike-specific TCR depth and breadth were not found to differ between the two schedules. A total of just over 230 trial participants underwent TCR sequencing, of whom 200 to 220 had received two doses of AZD1222 and around 26 had received two doses of the MenACWY control vaccine. Enrollment into the trials was organized by age into subgroups of 18-55, 56-69 and 70-plus years, and those subgroups contained approximately 150, 30 and 60 TCR-sequenced participants, respectively.

On the study overall, not on this receptor specifically: Conclusions about previously exposed vaccinees are limited, since just six AZD1222 recipients were seropositive for SARS-CoV-2 at baseline. Participants were mostly white British, with more females than males. The authors suggested clonal diversity may have been underestimated. Reportedly, close to half of the unique spike-specific TCRs recognized epitopes lying outside the regions that are mutated in the B.1.351 and B.1.1.7 variants. Because no samples from the day 14 peak response were available, repertoires could be characterized only after the peak T cell response. After two AZD1222 doses, both the breadth and the depth of spike-specific TCRs were significantly higher than at day 0 and than in MenACWY recipients. In the small 56-69-year group, the increase in depth fell short of significance, most likely because of low power. The vaccine-associated CD4 TCRs covered the entire spike protein, and the dominant responses fell in regions 160-218 and 743-854.

Taken with the paper, the label for time point translates to: baseline before first vaccination. The vaccinee samples were drawn from two UK trials, COV001 and COV002, one of which was a single-blind randomized controlled phase 2/3 trial testing AZD1222 (ChAdOx1 nCoV-19) in healthy adults. Trial participant PBMC samples were collected at day 0 and day 28 after the second dose for TCRbeta chain sequencing. Trimming at the junction amounts to 7 bases on V and 7 bases on J, and the germline ends lie 20 bases apart. CDR1 MNHEY and CDR2 SVGAGI are derived from the germline V gene. Including cysteine and phenylalanine, the CDR3 has 14 amino acids. The kept DNA is CDR3 alone, 42 bases in frame from the first base. The CDR3 regions of human TCRbeta chains were analyzed by immunosequencing. The authors' pipeline ran thus. TCRs in the repertoires were compared against a reference library of SARS-CoV-2-specific TCRs that had been generated with the MIRA antigen-specificity platform. Breadth meant the fraction of unique TCRs that were SARS-CoV-2-associated, whereas depth meant the fraction of total T cells that were SARS-CoV-2-associated. Each spike-specific TCR was assigned to its reactive spike region and to a CD4 or CD8 class using the MIRA data. Log10-transformed breadth and depth values were compared by one-way ANOVA with Sidak's multiple comparisons tests. TCRdb mirrors the immuneACCESS table, restricted to in-frame sequences. Some clones are absent from its copies; in checked studies, under half trace to an unresolved V gene, and the reason for the others is unknown. Clone size and V and J calls were adopted from that table, with D and trimming inferred from the DNA. The sample includes more than 95,000 clones, with 93% observed a single time. Clones ranked in the top ten supply about 5% of the sample.

The clonotype was recovered from an adult in good health. Sequencing used peripheral blood, obtained on day 0 of AZD1222 vaccination. This sequence uses TRBV6-5 and TRBJ2-7; the D region is possibly TRBD1 or TRBD2, each matching across 5 bases. The CDR3 in this case is CASTSGRDPSEQYF. The sequence in DNA is TGTGCCAGCACCTCCGGCAGGGACCCGTCAGAGCAGTACTTC.